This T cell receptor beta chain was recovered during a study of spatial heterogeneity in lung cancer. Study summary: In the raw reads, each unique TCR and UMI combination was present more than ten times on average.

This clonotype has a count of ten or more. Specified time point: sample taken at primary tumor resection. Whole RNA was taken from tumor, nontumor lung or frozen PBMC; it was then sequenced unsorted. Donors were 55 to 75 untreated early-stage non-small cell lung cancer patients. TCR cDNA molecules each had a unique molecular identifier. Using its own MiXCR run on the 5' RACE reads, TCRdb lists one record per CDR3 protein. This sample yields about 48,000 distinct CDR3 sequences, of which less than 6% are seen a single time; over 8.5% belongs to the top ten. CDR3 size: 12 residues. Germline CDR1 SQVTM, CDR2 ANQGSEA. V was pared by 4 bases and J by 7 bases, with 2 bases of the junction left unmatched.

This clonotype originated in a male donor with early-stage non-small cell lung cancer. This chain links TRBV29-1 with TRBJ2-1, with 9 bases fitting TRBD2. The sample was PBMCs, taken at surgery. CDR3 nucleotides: TGCAGCGTTGGCAGCGGGAGGAATGAGCAGTTCTTC. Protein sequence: CSVGSGRNEQFF.